One sample yielded the 23 T cell receptor beta chains listed below, sequenced in a study of blood T cell repertoires in COVID-19. The data were produced by immunoSEQ multiplex PCR, yet TCRdb's version contains in-frame clones alone and is incomplete. The data hold under 300,000 clones, with around 90% observed a single time. Source material: peripheral blood. These receptors all come from a woman in her forties with acute or convalescent COVID-19.

The CDR3 here is CSVGGGGVNSPLHF. The CDR3 DNA is TGCAGCGTTGGAGGCGGGGGGGTTAATTCACCCCTCCACTTT. This chain connects TRBV29-1 to TRBJ1-6; maybe TRBD1 (5 bases). The germline V and J ends were trimmed by 4 bases and 6 bases, with 13 bases remaining between them. This CDR3 is 14 amino acids long. Germline CDR1 SQVTM, CDR2 ANQGSEA.

The rearrangement uses TRBV5-6 and TRBJ2-2; D not certain. Trimming removed 0 bases at V and 0 bases at J, with 9 bases between. CDR3 size: 16 residues. Germline lookup yields CDR1 SGHDT and CDR2 YYEEEE. CDR3 residues: CASSLVQIANTGELFF. As DNA, the CDR3 is TGTGCCAGCAGCTTGGTACAAATCGCGAACACCGGGGAGCTGTTTTTT. The whole variable domain, filled in from reference TRBV5-6 and TRBJ2-2, reads DAGVTQSPTHLIKTRGQQVTLRCSPKSGHDTVSWYQQALGQGPQFIFQYYEEEERQRGNFPDRFSGHQFPNYSSELNVNALLLGDSALYLCASSLVQIANTGELFFGEGSRLTVL.

V usage is TRBV19 and J usage is TRBJ2-2; tentatively, D is TRBD2 (6 bases). The CDR3 covers 17 residues. Trimming left V 5 bases short and J 2 bases short, with 18 bases between. Germline V lookup: CDR1 LNHDA, CDR2 SQIVND (reference sequence). CDR3 sequence: CASSPHTSGLNTGELFF. CDR3 DNA sequence: TGTGCCAGTAGTCCCCATACTTCGGGACTCAACACCGGGGAGCTGTTTTTT.

V gene TRBV10-2 combines with J gene TRBJ1-2; 7 bases map to TRBD1. V shed 6 bases and J 0 bases; nucleotides not matched to a gene: 10. The CDR3 has 16 residues. Germline CDR1 and CDR2: WSHSY and SAAADI. In DNA, the CDR3 is TGCGCCAGCAGGCCATTTGGGACAGCAGCTAACTATGGCTACACCTTC. Translating gives CASRPFGTAANYGYTF.

The chain has TRBV15 and TRBJ2-5; TRBD2 is a possible D gene (5 bases). This CDR3 has 13 amino acids. Per germline, CDR1 LNHNV and CDR2 YYDKDF (reference sequence). V was cut by 8 bases and J by 4 bases, with 14 bases left in between. The chain's CDR3 is CATLGSGLETQYF. CDR3 sequence (DNA): TGTGCCACCCTAGGGTCGGGGTTAGAGACCCAGTACTTC.

A single count supports this clone. The chain links TRBV6-6 to TRBJ2-3; TRBD1 agrees at 8 bases. The CDR3 loop spans 14 amino acids. Trimming at V came to 7 bases and at J to 4 bases, leaving 7 bases not matched to a gene. CDR1 and CDR2 (germline): MNHNY, SVGAGI (reference sequence). In nucleotides, the CDR3 is TGTGCCAGCATCACAGGGGGAGCGGCAGATACGCAGTATTTT. Amino acids: CASITGGAADTQYF.

The gene calls are TRBV5-6 and TRBJ2-7, with no clear D. Trimming took off 0 bases at V and 5 bases at J, with 15 bases between the two ends. Germline CDR1 and CDR2: SGHDT and YYEEEE. The CDR3 runs to 15 residues. The CDR3 sequence is CASSLGASFAHEQYV. The CDR3 DNA follows: TGTGCCAGCAGCTTGGGGGCCTCCTTCGCCCACGAGCAGTACGTC.

The chain is built from TRBV5-6 and TRBJ2-3; D unresolved. The germline CDR1 and CDR2 sequences are SGHDT and YYEEEE. The CDR3 sequence is 12 residues long. Trimming removed 0 bases from V and 7 bases from J, with 6 bases in between. The chain's CDR3 is CASSLGANTQYF. The CDR3 nucleotides are TGTGCCAGCAGCTTGGGGGCCAATACGCAGTATTTT.

On this clone: Other DNA sequences in the same sample also yield this CDR3. The genes are TRBV12-5 and TRBJ1-5, with TRBD1 identical over 9 bases. After removal of 6 bases from V and 5 bases from J, the junction contained 14 bases not matched to a gene. From germline, CDR1 is LGHNT and CDR2 FRNRAP. The CDR3 loop spans 17 amino acids. The CDR3 region is CASGPGQGMVSDQPQHF. The DNA of the CDR3 is TGTGCTAGTGGCCCGGGACAGGGAATGGTCAGCGATCAGCCCCAGCATTTT.

This clone showed up just once. This rearrangement joins TRBV29-1 to TRBJ1-1; 8 positions agree with TRBD1. Germline V gene lookup returns CDR1 SQVTM and CDR2 ANQGSEA. With V trimmed by 6 bases and J by 0 bases, 9 bases remained unmatched. CDR3 length: 15 residues. The CDR3: CSVRGVQGVNTEAFF. The CDR3 DNA reads TGCAGCGTCCGCGGGGTACAGGGGGTGAACACTGAAGCTTTCTTT.

The chain uses TRBV19 and TRBJ1-1; D ambiguous. Trimming stripped 3 bases from V and 0 bases from J, with 14 bases between. Germline V gene sequence: CDR1 LNHDA, CDR2 SQIVND (reference sequence). The CDR3 length is 16 residues. This CDR3 is CASSMSATLMNTEAFF. CDR3 nucleotide sequence: TGTGCCAGTAGTATGAGCGCTACCCTTATGAACACTGAAGCTTTCTTT. The full variable domain, in which reference TRBV19 and TRBJ1-1 provide the parts outside the CDR3, is DGGITQSPKYLFRKEGQNVTLSCEQNLNHDAMYWYRQDPGQGLRLIYYSQIVNDFQKGDIAEGYSVSREKKESFPLTVTSAQKNPTAFYLCASSMSATLMNTEAFFGQGTRLTVV.

The chain employs TRBV5-1 and TRBJ1-6, with 9 bases fitting TRBD1. The ends lost 3 bases at V and 6 bases at J; junction bases unmatched: 10. The CDR3 is made up of 17 amino acids. CDR1 and CDR2 from the germline V gene are SGHRS and YFSETQ. This CDR3 reads CASSSRETGGFNSPLHF. The CDR3 nucleotides read TGCGCCAGCAGCTCTCGAGAGACAGGGGGATTTAATTCACCCCTCCACTTT.

The chain links TRBV5-1 to TRBJ2-1, with D maybe TRBD2 (5 bases). CDR3 length: 13 amino acids. Per germline, CDR1 SGHRS and CDR2 YFSETQ. V was clipped by 3 bases and J by 7 bases, with 11 bases between them. CDR3 sequence reads: CASSSGLRNEQFF. CDR3 in DNA: TGCGCCAGCAGCTCAGGACTCCGGAATGAGCAGTTCTTC. The whole variable domain, remainder taken from reference TRBV5-1 and TRBJ2-1, is KAGVTQTPRYLIKTRGQQVTLSCSPISGHRSVSWYQQTPGQGLQFLFEYFSETQRNKGNFPGRFSGRQFSNSRSEMNVSTLELGDSALYLCASSSGLRNEQFFGPGTRLTVL.

The rearrangement uses TRBV11-2 and TRBJ2-5, with D possibly matching TRBD1 (5 bases). In germline, CDR1 is SGHAT, CDR2 FQNNGV. With 3 bases removed from V and 2 bases from J, the gap between germline ends came to 13 bases. This CDR3 is built from 15 residues. The CDR3 loop reads CASSFGAALQETQYF. In nucleotides, the CDR3 is TGTGCCAGCAGCTTTGGGGCGGCGTTACAAGAGACCCAGTACTTC. Full variable domain (rest looked up from reference TRBV11-2 and TRBJ2-5): EAGVAQSPRYKIIEKRQSVAFWCNPISGHATLYWYQQILGQGPKLLIQFQNNGVVDDSQLPKDRFSAERLKGVDSTLKIQPAKLEDSAVYLCASSFGAALQETQYFGPGTRLLVL.

The rearrangement joins TRBV12-3 or TRBV12-4 to TRBJ1-4; D uncertain. The CDR3 covers 11 residues. Trimming took 5 bases from V and 7 from J, leaving 5 bases between them. CDR3 loop: CASSTGEKLFF. The CDR3 nucleotides are TGTGCCAGCAGTACTGGTGAAAAACTGTTTTTT.

The chain has TRBV6-4 and TRBJ1-5, with D tentatively TRBD1 (6 bases). Trimming cost V 2 bases and J 3 bases, with 29 bases left between them. The CDR3 has 21 amino acids. Germline V gene data show CDR1 as MRHNA and CDR2 as SNTAGT. CDR3 sequence: CASSDPMEEQGFNSFNQPQHF. CDR3 DNA: TGTGCCAGCAGTGACCCCATGGAAGAACAGGGATTTAATTCCTTCAATCAGCCCCAGCATTTT.

CDR3 in DNA: TGTGCCAGCAGCCCCTTGTTCTTCGGGTTAGGAGAAAAACTGTTTTTT. Its translation: CASSPLFFGLGEKLFF. The chain carries TRBV5-8 and TRBJ1-4; D gene ambiguous. This CDR3 comprises 16 residues. Per the germline V gene, CDR1 is SGHTS and CDR2 is YDEGEE. V was shortened by 4 bases and J by 8 bases, with 21 bases between the two germline ends.

The rearrangement uses TRBV9 and TRBJ1-6; D is unresolved. The CDR3 length is 18 residues. With 3 bases removed from V and 1 base from J, the gap between germline ends came to 17 bases. Germline assignment: CDR1 SGDLS and CDR2 YYNGEE. CDR3 nucleotides: TGTGCCAGCAGCGCCGACTCCGGGAGAATATCCTATAATTCACCCCTCCACTTT. Amino acids: CASSADSGRISYNSPLHF.

The chain couples TRBV30 to TRBJ1-2; a weak D match, TRBD1 (5 bases). V lost 5 bases and J lost 0, with 7 bases in between. Germline CDR1 reads GTSNPN; CDR2 reads SVGIG (reference sequence). This CDR3 comprises 12 residues. In DNA, the CDR3 is TGTGCCTGGCAGGGATCTAACTATGGCTACACCTTC. Encoded protein: CAWQGSNYGYTF.

The rearrangement uses TRBV6-5 and TRBJ2-7; 8 bases are a match to TRBD1. This CDR3 spans 13 amino acids. Germline lookup yields CDR1 MNHEY and CDR2 SVGAGI. Trimming cost V 8 bases and J 4 bases; bases outside gene matches: 7. The CDR3 bases are TGTGCCAGCTCAGCAGGGGGCATGTACGAGCAGTACGTC. It is translated as CASSAGGMYEQYV.

The chain recombines TRBV30 with TRBJ2-5; possibly TRBD2 for D (6 bases). The CDR3 loop spans 14 amino acids. Germline values: CDR1 GTSNPN, CDR2 SVGIG (reference sequence). Trimming stripped 3 bases from V and 5 bases from J, with 16 bases between. The CDR3 DNA reads as TGTGCCTGGAGGGGGGACTGGGGCATGGAGACCCAGTACTTC. Its translation: CAWRGDWGMETQYF. Full variable domain (missing parts from reference TRBV30 and TRBJ2-5): SQTIHQWPATLVQPVGSPLSLECTVEGTSNPNLYWYRQAAGRGLQLLFYSVGIGQISSEVPQNLSASRPQDRQFILSSKKLLLSDSGFYLCAWRGDWGMETQYFGPGTRLLVL.

The rearrangement joins TRBV2 to TRBJ1-5; TRBD1 matches 8 bases. The CDR3 has 15 amino acids. Germline values: CDR1 SNHLY, CDR2 FYNNEI. The junction had 8 bases not matched to a gene; V was cut back by 7 bases and J by 3 bases. The CDR3 spells CASIGQGMDNQPQHF. CDR3 coding DNA: TGTGCCAGCATAGGACAGGGAATGGACAATCAGCCCCAGCATTTT.

This sequence joins TRBV11-2 and TRBJ2-5, with 7 nucleotides matching TRBD2. This CDR3 has 15 amino acids. J was trimmed by 1 base and V by 2 bases; bases with no gene match: 4. Germline V gives CDR1 SGHAT, CDR2 FQNNGV. The CDR3 spells CASSLRASGQETQYF. The CDR3 nucleotides are TGTGCCAGCAGCTTAAGGGCTAGCGGCCAAGAGACCCAGTACTTC.